This T cell receptor (beta chain) emerged from a study of T cell responses to AZD1222 COVID-19 vaccine (dated by TCRdb to about 2021). As for the study more broadly: AZD1222 recipients with second doses at about 4 weeks or about 12 weeks were pooled, because spike-specific TCR depth and breadth did not differ between schedules. Trial participants were enrolled by age into 18-55, 56-69 and 70-plus year subgroups, with about 150, 28 and 57 TCR-sequenced participants respectively. TCR sequencing was performed for roughly 250 trial participants, of whom some 200 were given two doses of AZD1222 and some 25 were given two doses of MenACWY control vaccine.

The CDR3 regions of human TCRbeta chains were subjected to immunosequencing. For the original study's pipeline: Repertoire TCRs were checked for matches against a reference library of SARS-CoV-2-specific TCRs that had been generated using the MIRA antigen-specificity platform. Breadth was defined as the fraction of unique TCRs that were SARS-CoV-2-associated. Depth was defined as the fraction of total T cells that were SARS-CoV-2-associated. Using the MIRA data, each spike-specific TCR was assigned both to the spike region to which the TCR was reactive and to a CD4 or CD8 class. Log10-transformed breadth and depth values were compared by one-way ANOVA with Sidak's multiple comparisons tests. TCRdb provides this immuneACCESS table in a form limited to in-frame rearrangements. Some clones are lacking; in checked studies, under half of them reflect an unresolved V gene, and why the rest are absent is not known. V and J calls and clone size come straight from that table; D and trimming were deduced from the DNA. The sample table contains around 120,000 clones; only one count was recorded for 80% to 90% of them. The ten largest clones represent approximately 9.6% of the sample.

Note on this clone: What this receptor recognizes is not known. Per-base qualities were not stored, and no clone one base away is much larger.

Findings and caveats that apply to the study as a whole: Participants were mostly white British and included more females than males, and it was suggested by the authors that clonal diversity may have been underestimated. Reportedly, almost half of the unique spike-specific TCRs recognized epitopes lying outside the regions that are mutated in the B.1.351 and B.1.1.7 variants. After two AZD1222 doses, spike-specific TCR breadth and depth were significantly higher than at day 0 and than in MenACWY recipients. CD4 TCRs associated with the vaccine covered the entire spike protein, and the dominant responses were in regions 160-218 and 743-854. No day 14 peak-response samples were available, so repertoires were characterized only after the peak T cell response. Only 5 to 7 AZD1222 recipients were SARS-CoV-2 seropositive at baseline, limiting conclusions about previously exposed vaccinees. The 56-69-year group was small, and its depth increase did not reach significance, likely because of low power.

In light of the paper, this sample's time point label describes: baseline before first vaccination. The vaccinee samples were drawn from two UK trials, COV001 and COV002, one of which was a single-blind randomized controlled phase 2/3 trial testing AZD1222 (ChAdOx1 nCoV-19) in healthy adults. Trial participant PBMC samples were collected at day 0 and day 28 after the second dose for TCRbeta chain sequencing. From the germline V gene, CDR1 is SNHLY and CDR2 is FYNNEI. Its CDR3 holds 15 amino acids, cysteine through phenylalanine. Only the CDR3 DNA is retained, 45 bases long and in frame from the first base. At the junction V is shortened by 8 bases and J by 5 bases; bases outside the gene matches: 9.

The V gene is TRBV2 and the J gene is TRBJ2-2, and 9 junction bases match TRBD2. The sequences come from peripheral blood, collected on day 0 of AZD1222 vaccination. The receptor was isolated from an adult in good health. The CDR3 sequence is CASGGAGGGTGELFF. The bases are TGTGCCAGCGGTGGAGCGGGAGGAGGGACCGGGGAGCTGTTTTTT.